These 27 T cell receptor beta chains were all obtained from the same sample, sequenced in a study of T-cell reconstitution after alpha-beta-depleted transplantation in children. A library of TCRbeta sequences, prepared with unique molecular identifiers, was generated. TCRdb recomputed calls from the PCR reads with MiXCR, one row per CDR3 protein. The profile shows 610,000 or so distinct CDR3 sequences, around 27% of them singletons. Sequenced material: PBMCs, taken before TCRalphabeta/CD19-depleted stem cell transplant. These TCRs come from a boy under three years old with Wiskott-Aldrich syndrome, due to receive a stem cell transplant.

This clonotype was observed a handful of times. The V gene is TRBV12-3 or TRBV12-4, the J gene TRBJ2-1; 12 bases are shared with TRBD2. After removal of 6 bases from V and 9 bases from J, the junction contained 15 bases not matched to a gene. CDR3 size: 17 residues. CDR3: CASRQTSGGPSLSEQFF. Here the CDR3 DNA reads TGTGCCAGCAGACAAACTAGCGGGGGGCCCTCTTTGAGTGAGCAGTTCTTC.

This sequence joins TRBV20-1 and TRBJ2-7; 8 nucleotides align to TRBD1. V was pared by 5 bases and J by 5 bases, with 11 bases of the junction left unmatched. The germline gives CDR1 DFQATT, CDR2 SNEGSKA (reference sequence). The CDR3 has 14 residues. CDR3 sequence reads: CSACRQGALDEQYF. In DNA, the CDR3 is TGCAGTGCTTGCCGCCAGGGGGCTTTAGACGAGCAGTACTTC.

As DNA, the CDR3 is TGCAGTGCTAGTGTTCAGGCTAGCGGGAGCTACGAGCAGTACTTC. This encodes CSASVQASGSYEQYF. The chain carries TRBV20-1 and TRBJ2-7, with TRBD2 matching 10 bases. The CDR3 contains 15 residues. CDR1 and CDR2 (germline): DFQATT, SNEGSKA (reference sequence). V trimming: 3 bases; J trimming: 3 bases; junction bases outside the gene matches: 8.

The gene calls are TRBV24-1 and TRBJ2-3; D gene ambiguous. Germline CDR1 KGHDR, CDR2 SFDVKD. The CDR3 totals 13 residues. V lost 4 bases to trimming and J lost 6 bases, with 10 bases between them. CDR3 residues: CATSEPVADTQYF. Written as DNA, the CDR3 is TGTGCCACCAGTGAGCCCGTGGCCGATACGCAGTATTTT.

The rearrangement joins TRBV5-6 to TRBJ2-5; 8 positions agree with TRBD1. With 1 base clipped from V and 9 bases from J, the junction kept 11 bases outside the gene matches. The CDR3 contains 15 residues. Germline V CDR1 and CDR2: SGHDT, YYEEEE. Here the CDR3 DNA reads TGTGCCAGCAGCTTGTGGGGGGACAGGTTCAGAGCCCAGTACTTC. Its translation is CASSLWGDRFRAQYF.

The chain combines TRBV28 with TRBJ1-2, with a tentative D call TRBD1 (5 bases). V was pared by 2 bases and J by 2 bases, with 15 bases between. There are 16 residues in the CDR3. The V gene's germline CDR1 is MDHEN and CDR2 SYDVKM. CDR3 nucleotide sequence: TGTGCCAGCAGTTTAGGAGGGACCGCTAGAAACTATGGCTACACCTTC. It codes for CASSLGGTARNYGYTF.

This chain's CDR3 is CASSLLGLAGADTQYF. The CDR3 DNA reads as TGTGCCAGCAGTTTACTGGGACTAGCGGGGGCAGATACGCAGTATTTT. The rearrangement links TRBV27 to TRBJ2-3, with 14 positions matching TRBD2. Per the germline V gene, CDR1 is MNHEY and CDR2 is SMNVEV (reference sequence). This CDR3 has 16 residues. Trimming at V came to 2 bases and at J to 4 bases, leaving 2 bases not matched to a gene.

V is TRBV19 and J is TRBJ2-3; 9 bases match TRBD2. This CDR3 contains 14 residues. The germline V gene has CDR1 LNHDA and CDR2 SQIVND (reference sequence). J gave up 4 bases and V 4 bases, and 3 bases lay outside the gene matches. CDR3 DNA: TGTGCCAGTAGTAAACTAGCGGGTGCAGATACGCAGTATTTT. Translation: CASSKLAGADTQYF.

The chain has TRBV12-3 or TRBV12-4 and TRBJ1-2; D unclear. V lost 6 bases and J lost 8, with 10 bases in between. This CDR3 comprises 11 residues. The DNA of the CDR3 is TGTGCCAGCAGATTTGCTGGCGGCTACACCTTC. This sequence encodes CASRFAGGYTF.

This chain joins TRBV6-1 and TRBJ2-1; D unresolved. Trimming took off 4 bases at V and 0 bases at J, with 16 bases between the two ends. The CDR3 spans 17 residues. CDR1 and CDR2 (germline): MNHNS, SASEGT. In DNA, the CDR3 is TGTGCCAGCAGTGGATTTGAAAGGTCTAGCTCCTACAATGAGCAGTTCTTC. Its protein is CASSGFERSSSYNEQFF.

This chain's CDR3 is CASDPSGRLYNEQFF. DNA of the CDR3: TGCGCCAGCGACCCGAGCGGGAGGCTATACAATGAGCAGTTCTTC. This rearrangement joins TRBV5-1 to TRBJ2-1; 9 bases line up with TRBD2. Germline values: CDR1 SGHRS, CDR2 YFSETQ. CDR3 size: 15 residues. With 7 bases clipped from V and 4 bases from J, the junction kept 9 bases outside the gene matches.

The genes are TRBV24-1 and TRBJ2-3; tentative D call: TRBD1 (6 bases). V lost 1 base, J lost 2 bases, and 12 bases lay in between. This CDR3 contains 16 residues. Germline CDR1 reads KGHDR; CDR2 reads SFDVKD. The CDR3 loop reads CATSDLGGYDTDTQYF. For the CDR3, the DNA is TGTGCCACCAGTGATTTAGGGGGTTACGACACAGATACGCAGTATTTT.

This clonotype turned up a few times. This chain uses TRBV3-1 with TRBJ2-1; no clear D gene. Trimming removed 1 base at V and 9 bases at J, with 7 bases between. Germline-derived CDR1 and CDR2 are LGHDT and YNNKEL (reference sequence). This CDR3 is 12 amino acids long. The CDR3: CASSQVGREQFF. In DNA, the CDR3 is TGTGCCAGCAGCCAAGTCGGTCGTGAGCAGTTCTTC.

V gene TRBV5-1 combines with J gene TRBJ2-7; 9 bases line up with TRBD2. Looked up from germline, CDR1 is SGHRS and CDR2 is YFSETQ. This CDR3 spans 15 amino acids. The J segment lost 2 bases and the V segment lost 2 bases, leaving 5 bases of the junction unmatched. The CDR3 sequence: CASSFGGGRAYEQYF. The CDR3 DNA sequence: TGCGCCAGCAGCTTCGGTGGCGGGAGGGCCTACGAGCAGTACTTC.

There are a few counts of this clonotype. This chain connects TRBV11-2 to TRBJ2-7; D is ambiguous. The CDR3 contains 15 residues. Looked up from germline, CDR1 is SGHAT and CDR2 is FQNNGV. Trimming removed 2 bases at V and 4 bases at J, with 15 bases between. DNA of the CDR3: TGTGCCAGCAGCTTACTTTCCATAAAACTTTACGAGCAGTACTTC. Protein: CASSLLSIKLYEQYF.

In this sample, this clonotype turned up a few times. The chain uses TRBV12-3 or TRBV12-4 and TRBJ2-1, with D uncertain. The CDR3 consists of 13 residues. V lost 2 bases and J 9 bases, leaving 11 bases between the germline ends. This chain's CDR3 is CASSLLAVGEQFF. In nucleotides, the CDR3 is TGTGCCAGCAGTTTATTGGCAGTCGGTGAGCAGTTCTTC.

This clonotype was counted only a few times. The genes are TRBV20-1 and TRBJ1-5; D is perhaps TRBD1 (6 bases). The germline V gene has CDR1 DFQATT and CDR2 SNEGSKA (reference sequence). This CDR3 region has 18 residues. The V gene lost 5 bases and the J gene lost 5 bases, with 28 bases spanning the gap. The CDR3 DNA follows: TGCAGTGCTCTTCCTCTTACAGGGCTTTCTTATTTAGATCAGCCCCAGCATTTT. This encodes CSALPLTGLSYLDQPQHF.

V and J are TRBV20-1 and TRBJ2-7; maybe TRBD2 (5 bases). Between the trimmed V and J ends, which lost 0 bases and 6 bases, there was a span of 15 bases. Germline assignment: CDR1 DFQATT and CDR2 SNEGSKA (reference sequence). The CDR3 extends over 14 amino acids. CDR3 bases: TGCAGTGCTAGAGAAGGTCCTACTAGTTTCGAGCAGTACTTC. It is translated as CSAREGPTSFEQYF.

This chain uses TRBV5-1 with TRBJ2-3, with D possibly TRBD2 on 6 matching bases. V gave up 4 bases and J gave up 3 bases, with 15 bases separating them. This CDR3 contains 15 residues. Germline lookup yields CDR1 SGHRS and CDR2 YFSETQ. The DNA for the CDR3 is TGCGCCAGCAGCCCCTCCCGGGGGACTACAGATACGCAGTATTTT. Its protein product is CASSPSRGTTDTQYF.

The chain recombines TRBV5-1 with TRBJ2-1; D not resolved. Germline assignment: CDR1 SGHRS and CDR2 YFSETQ. The CDR3 loop spans 15 amino acids. Trimming removed 2 bases at V and 0 bases at J, with 9 bases between. As DNA, the CDR3 is TGCGCCAGCAGCTTCTTGGGCTCCTCCTACAATGAGCAGTTCTTC. Translating gives CASSFLGSSYNEQFF.

This clonotype has more than one count but fewer than ten. The chain employs TRBV5-5 and TRBJ2-5; D might be TRBD1 or TRBD2, each matching 5 bases. The CDR3 totals 13 residues. Germline CDR1 reads SGHKS; CDR2 reads YYEKEE (reference sequence). V was shortened by 1 base and J by 7 bases, with 11 bases between the two germline ends. The CDR3 region is CASSLHWDGTQYF. As DNA, the CDR3 is TGTGCCAGCAGCTTGCATTGGGACGGGACCCAGTACTTC.

Notes on this clonotype: At one end the junction does not follow the germline gene, possibly because of a read error. The V call is TRBV7-9, the J call TRBJ2-2; 10 bases match TRBD2. Germline lookup yields CDR1 SEHNR and CDR2 FQNEAQ (reference sequence). This CDR3 has 14 residues. CDR3 bases: TGTGCCAGCATCTTAGCGGGGGGCACCGGGGAGCTGTTTTTT. Translated: CASILAGGTGELFF.

This chain joins TRBV29-1 and TRBJ2-6; D unresolved. The CDR3 runs 12 residues. Deletions cut 3 bases from V and 3 bases from J, with 3 bases between. The germline gives CDR1 SQVTM, CDR2 ANQGSEA. As DNA, the CDR3 is TGCAGCGTTGACGATGGGGCCAACGTCCTGACTTTC. Translated, it gives CSVDDGANVLTF.

The chain joins TRBV24-1 to TRBJ2-7, with 12 positions matching TRBD1. The V gene's germline CDR1 is KGHDR and CDR2 SFDVKD. There are 13 residues in the CDR3. Trimming cost V 9 bases and J 5 bases; bases outside gene matches: 4. The CDR3 DNA is TGTGCCACCTCCGGGACAGGGGGCCACGAGCAGTACTTC. Amino acid sequence: CATSGTGGHEQYF.

This clonotype was found a few times. The genes are TRBV20-1 and TRBJ1-2; D is uncertain. The V gene's germline CDR1 is DFQATT and CDR2 SNEGSKA (reference sequence). CDR3 length equals 10 residues. Trimming took off 6 bases at V and 3 bases at J, with 5 bases between the two ends. The CDR3 nucleotides are TGCAGTGCCACCGACTATGGCTACACCTTC. Its protein product is CSATDYGYTF.

The chain is built from TRBV20-1 and TRBJ2-1, with 11 bases fitting TRBD2. The trim removed 6 bases at V and 2 bases at J, leaving 9 bases unmatched. Germline CDR1 is DFQATT and CDR2 is SNEGSKA (reference sequence). This CDR3 is 16 amino acids long. The CDR3 sequence: CSAPNLLAGAYNEQFF. CDR3 nucleotide sequence: TGCAGTGCGCCGAACTTACTAGCGGGAGCCTACAATGAGCAGTTCTTC.

The rearrangement links TRBV5-1 to TRBJ1-3; D not certain. V lost 1 base and J lost 0, with 8 bases in between. Per the germline V gene, CDR1 is SGHRS and CDR2 is YFSETQ. The CDR3 has 15 residues. The CDR3 spells CASSLRESSGNTIYF. The CDR3 DNA follows: TGCGCCAGCAGCTTGAGAGAGAGCTCTGGAAACACCATATATTTT.